The sequence of this T cell receptor (beta chain) was determined in a study of blood T cell repertoires in COVID-19. Overall study: Sites across the United States, Italy and Spain contributed samples from acute and convalescent COVID-19.

Germline V gene data show CDR1 as SGDLS and CDR2 as YYNGEE. With 5 bases removed from V and 4 bases from J, the gap between germline ends came to 13 bases. This CDR3 is built from 15 residues. The method was immunoSEQ multiplex PCR; TCRdb's version includes in-frame clones alone and lacks a portion of them. The sample lists about 380,000 clones, approximately 89% occurring once. Material: PBMCs or T cells enriched from blood (not recorded which). The receptor was derived from a man aged 30 to 39 who had recovered from COVID-19. J is TRBJ1-6 and V is TRBV9; the D gene is possibly TRBD1 (6 bases). This CDR3 is CASSVGQLYNSPLHF. The DNA of the CDR3 is TGTGCCAGCAGTGTCGGACAGTTGTATAATTCACCCCTCCACTTT.